This T cell receptor beta chain is drawn from a study of T-cell reconstitution after alpha-beta-depleted transplantation in children (dated by TCRdb to between 2015 and 2016). As for the study more broadly: Using TCR repertoire profiling, the study followed T-cell immune reconstitution in a quantitative way in children after TCRalphabeta/CD19-depleted allogeneic hematopoietic cell transplantation. Broad study findings and their caveats: The apparently early recovery of alphabetaT-cell counts about two months after transplant reportedly depended on only several hundred rapidly expanded clones that came from non-depleted graft cells. In some patients, the high TCRbeta diversity seen at day 60 was put down to recipient T cells and intrathymic progenitors that had survived conditioning. Over the following months the frequencies of hyperexpanded clones went down, and after one year T-cell counts and TCRbeta diversity were mostly credited to newly produced T cells.

The receptor library was made with PCR. Reads for this sample came from an Illumina HiSeq 2500. Molecular barcoding was employed in the preparation of TCR libraries, with unique molecular identifiers being used to normalize TCRbeta repertoire quantification. Starting from the raw public reads, TCRdb applied fastp trimming at Q25, assembled clones with MiXCR and retained in-frame beta chains. All rows with the same CDR3 protein become a single entry with the most common DNA and genes. The table for this sample lists approximately 120,000 distinct CDR3 sequences; roughly 9.7% of them were counted only once. Of the sample, about 24% falls within the top ten clones. In regard to this clonotype: Its target antigen remains unknown. Base qualities are not provided; no much larger clone lies one nucleotide away.

The treatment or condition label corresponds to: allogeneic hematopoietic cell transplantation with graft depleted of TCRalphabeta T cells and CD19 B cells. The children who served as transplant recipients had been given grafts of TCRalphabeta/CD19-depleted allogeneic hematopoietic cells. The CDR3 holds 16 amino acids from the cysteine to the phenylalanine. Solely the CDR3 DNA is kept, with 48 bases framed from the first base. CDR1 and CDR2 are drawn from the germline V gene (reference sequence): SEHNR, FQNEAQ. Trimming removed 0 bases from V and 0 bases from J; the gene matches leave 5 bases unexplained.

The chain is made from TRBV7-9 and TRBJ2-7, and 7 junctional nucleotides match TRBD2. Sequencing was performed on PBMCs, mostly from graft donor cells, taken 180 days after TCRalphabeta/CD19-depleted stem cell transplant. This receptor was obtained from a girl in the first two years of life who had a stem cell transplant for combined immunodeficiency, so the T cells may come from the graft donor. This receptor has the CDR3 CASSLAGGLGSYEQYF. The bases read TGTGCCAGCAGCTTAGCGGGGGGGTTGGGCTCCTACGAGCAGTACTTC.